This entry lists 32 T cell receptor beta chains sequenced from one sample in a study of blood T cell repertoires in COVID-19 (TCRdb year 2020). Library generation was performed with the immunoSEQ multiplex PCR assay. TCRdb holds this immuneACCESS table with in-frame rearrangements only. Some clones are missing; in checked studies, unresolved V genes explain under half, and the rest has no known cause. This sample has almost 100,000 clones in its table, and about 89% of those were observed once. Of the sample, 10% falls within the top ten clones. The sample taken for sequencing was peripheral blood. The receptors come from a man aged 50 or older with acute or convalescent COVID-19.

The chain is built from TRBV18 and TRBJ2-3; D call uncertain. Germline-derived CDR1 and CDR2 are KGHSH and LQKENI. The CDR3 is made up of 12 amino acids. V lost 3 bases and J 6 bases, leaving 7 bases between the germline ends. The CDR3 nucleotides are TGTGCCAGCTCACCTCCGCGGGATACGCAGTATTTT. Protein: CASSPPRDTQYF. The full variable domain, rest sourced from reference TRBV18 and TRBJ2-3, is NAGVMQNPRHLVRRRGQEARLRCSPMKGHSHVYWYRQLPEEGLKFMVYLQKENIIDESGMPKERFSAEFPKEGPSILRIQQVVRGDSAAYFCASSPPRDTQYFGPGTRLTVL.

The chain joins TRBV6-5 to TRBJ1-5; the match to TRBD1 covers 7 bases. V was clipped by 6 bases and J by 4 bases; unmatched bases: 9. The V gene's germline CDR1 is MNHEY and CDR2 SVGAGI. There are 15 residues in the CDR3. CDR3 sequence reads: CASSVDRVANQPQHF. The CDR3 DNA sequence: TGTGCCAGCAGCGTTGACAGGGTAGCAAATCAGCCCCAGCATTTT.

The gene calls are TRBV3-1 (or the pseudogene TRBV3-2) and TRBJ2-1, with TRBD2 matching 8 bases. V lost 0 bases, J lost 0 bases, and 4 bases stayed unmatched. This CDR3 has 17 amino acids. The germline V gene encodes CDR1 LGHDT and CDR2 YNNKEL (reference sequence). CDR3 sequence: CASSQDLAGISYNEQFF. The CDR3 nucleotides read TGTGCCAGCAGCCAAGATCTAGCGGGTATCTCCTACAATGAGCAGTTCTTC.

This chain connects TRBV6-5 to TRBJ2-3; possibly TRBD2 for D (6 bases). CDR3 size: 15 residues. Germline V gene data show CDR1 as MNHEY and CDR2 as SVGAGI. V was clipped by 2 bases and J by 8 bases, with 17 bases between them. This chain's CDR3 is CASSYRGSRSGTQYF. CDR3 DNA sequence: TGTGCCAGCAGTTACCGGGGGAGCCGGTCAGGTACGCAGTATTTT.

The J gene is TRBJ2-7, the V gene TRBV4-1; D is uncertain. Trimming took off 1 base at V and 2 bases at J, with 15 bases between the two ends. The CDR3 is 16 amino acids. From germline, CDR1 is MGHRA and CDR2 YSYEKL. The DNA of the CDR3 is TGCGCCAGCAGCCAAGCGGAGCAGAACATGGCCTACGAGCAGTACTTC. Its protein is CASSQAEQNMAYEQYF.

The sample holds a few counts of this clone. The V and J genes are TRBV5-1 and TRBJ2-2; D possibly corresponds to TRBD2 (7 bases). Trimming stripped 4 bases from V and 5 bases from J, with 15 bases between. Germline CDR1 SGHRS, CDR2 YFSETQ. The CDR3 is made up of 15 amino acids. In DNA, the CDR3 is TGCGCCAGCAGCAACCCCCGGGGGGCGACCGGGGAGCTGTTTTTT. It yields the protein CASSNPRGATGELFF.

V usage is TRBV5-6 and J usage is TRBJ1-2; 9 nucleotides align to TRBD1. The J segment lost 4 bases and the V segment lost 7 bases, leaving 14 bases of the junction unmatched. CDR3 size: 16 residues. Germline loops: CDR1 SGHDT, CDR2 YYEEEE. The CDR3 is CASLLWNRGPVYGYTF. CDR3 DNA: TGTGCCAGCCTATTATGGAACAGGGGGCCAGTCTATGGCTACACCTTC.

This clone was picked up one time. The chain employs TRBV30 and TRBJ2-7; D might be TRBD2 (7 bases). The CDR3 extends over 16 amino acids. The germline V and J ends were trimmed by 2 bases and 2 bases, with 19 bases remaining between them. The germline gives CDR1 GTSNPN, CDR2 SVGIG (reference sequence). The CDR3 is CAWSIGGGPGAYEQYF. In nucleotides, the CDR3 is TGTGCCTGGAGTATAGGGGGGGGCCCGGGAGCCTACGAGCAGTACTTC.

The rearrangement links TRBV2 to TRBJ2-6; TRBD1 matches at 10 bases. This CDR3 region has 16 residues. CDR1 and CDR2 from the germline V gene are SNHLY and FYNNEI. V trimming: 6 bases; J trimming: 4 bases; junction bases outside the gene matches: 6. The CDR3 spells CASRAGQGLGANVLTF. CDR3 nucleotide sequence: TGTGCCAGCAGGGCGGGACAGGGGTTGGGGGCCAACGTCCTGACTTTC.

The chain is built from TRBV28 and TRBJ1-1, with D perhaps matching TRBD1 (5 bases). Germline loops: CDR1 MDHEN, CDR2 SYDVKM. The length of the CDR3 is 14 residues. Deletions cut 6 bases from V and 0 bases from J, with 11 bases between. CDR3 coding DNA: TGTGCCAGCAGCACCGACAGTATGAACACTGAAGCTTTCTTT. Translated: CASSTDSMNTEAFF.

This clone was seen just once. CDR3 region: CASSPWGTENEQFF. The CDR3 coding sequence is TGTGCCAGCTCACCTTGGGGGACAGAAAATGAGCAGTTCTTC. The gene calls are TRBV18 and TRBJ2-1; TRBD1 matches at 7 bases. The germline V gene encodes CDR1 KGHSH and CDR2 LQKENI. There are 14 residues in the CDR3. J gave up 7 bases and V 3 bases, and 6 bases lay outside the gene matches.

This clone was seen once. The chain recombines TRBV5-1 with TRBJ2-7; D remains unclear. The CDR3 sequence is 13 residues long. Germline V gives CDR1 SGHRS, CDR2 YFSETQ. V was pared by 0 bases and J by 0 bases, with 4 bases between. The chain's CDR3 is CASSLASSYEQYF. The CDR3 nucleotides read TGCGCCAGCAGCTTGGCTAGCTCCTACGAGCAGTACTTC.

The V gene is TRBV27, the J gene TRBJ2-1; 8 bases line up with TRBD2. CDR1 is MNHEY, CDR2 SMNVEV, per germline (reference sequence). The trim removed 2 bases at V and 4 bases at J, leaving 4 bases unmatched. CDR3 length equals 15 residues. The CDR3, as DNA: TGTGCCAGCAGTTTAGCCGGGACTAGATACAATGAGCAGTTCTTC. This translates into CASSLAGTRYNEQFF.

The chain recombines TRBV7-8 with TRBJ2-2, with unresolved D. V lost 2 bases to trimming and J lost 5 bases, with 12 bases between them. The CDR3 length is 15 residues. Germline CDR1 reads SGHVS; CDR2 reads FQNEAQ. CDR3 sequence reads: CASSLTVSRTGELFF. The CDR3 nucleotides read TGTGCCAGCAGCTTAACAGTTTCACGGACCGGGGAGCTGTTTTTT. Drawing the rest from reference TRBV7-8 and TRBJ2-2, the complete variable domain is GAGVSQSPRYKVAKRGQDVALRCDPISGHVSLFWYQQALGQGPEFLTYFQNEAQLDKSGLPSDRFFAERPEGSVSTLKIQRTQQEDSAVYLCASSLTVSRTGELFFGEGSRLTVL.

The chain links TRBV30 to TRBJ2-7; D might be TRBD1 (5 bases). This CDR3 is 13 amino acids long. Germline CDR1 is GTSNPN and CDR2 is SVGIG (reference sequence). V was shortened by 0 bases and J by 1 base, with 7 bases between the two germline ends. CDR3 bases: TGTGCCTGGAGTGTCCGACAGTCCTACGAGCAGTACTTC. Translated, it gives CAWSVRQSYEQYF.

This chain uses TRBV3-1 (or the pseudogene TRBV3-2) with TRBJ1-1; 8 bases match TRBD1. CDR3 length: 13 amino acids. The V segment lost 4 bases and the J segment 7 bases; nucleotides outside the gene matches: 5. The germline V gene encodes CDR1 LGHDT and CDR2 YNNKEL (reference sequence). The CDR3 loop is CASSRGQGGEAFF. CDR3 coding DNA: TGTGCCAGCAGCCGCGGACAGGGTGGTGAAGCTTTCTTT.

The chain is built from TRBV11-3 and TRBJ2-3; D might be TRBD1 (6 bases). In germline, CDR1 is SGHNT, CDR2 YENEEA. Deletions cut 1 base from V and 5 bases from J, with 10 bases between. The CDR3 runs 14 residues. This CDR3 reads CASSLGDIIDTQYF. Written as DNA, the CDR3 is TGTGCCAGCAGCTTAGGGGACATTATAGATACGCAGTATTTT. Together with reference TRBV11-3 and TRBJ2-3, the CDR3 gives the full variable domain: EAGVVQSPRYKIIEKKQPVAFWCNPISGHNTLYWYLQNLGQGPELLIRYENEEAVDDSQLPKDRFSAERLKGVDSTLKIQPAELGDSAVYLCASSLGDIIDTQYFGPGTRLTVL.

V and J are TRBV24-1 and TRBJ2-5; 9 bases line up with TRBD2. The CDR3 sequence is 17 residues long. From germline, CDR1 is KGHDR and CDR2 SFDVKD. V gave up 0 bases and J gave up 4 bases; unmatched junction bases: 8. Written as DNA, the CDR3 is TGTGCCACCAGTGATTTGGCCCGGACTAGCGATGGAGAGACCCAGTACTTC. Protein product: CATSDLARTSDGETQYF.

CDR3 amino acids: CASSVGGSTDTQYF. In DNA, the CDR3 is TGTGCCAGCAGCGTAGGCGGTAGCACAGATACGCAGTATTTT. The V call is TRBV9, the J call TRBJ2-3, with unresolved D. Trimming pared 0 bases from V and 0 bases from J, leaving 5 bases between. CDR1 is SGDLS, CDR2 YYNGEE, per germline. This CDR3 region has 14 residues. Combining the CDR3 with reference TRBV9 and TRBJ2-3 gives the whole variable domain DSGVTQTPKHLITATGQRVTLRCSPRSGDLSVYWYQQSLDQGLQFLIQYYNGEERAKGNILERFSAQQFPDLHSELNLSSLELGDSALYFCASSVGGSTDTQYFGPGTRLTVL.

This clone was picked up one time. The chain couples TRBV19 to TRBJ2-3; D not certain. V was clipped by 2 bases and J by 0 bases, with 6 bases between them. The CDR3 covers 14 residues. Germline CDR1 reads LNHDA; CDR2 reads SQIVND (reference sequence). The CDR3 reads CASSILLSTDTQYF. CDR3 coding DNA: TGTGCCAGTAGTATACTACTTAGCACAGATACGCAGTATTTT.

The chain is built from TRBV11-2 and TRBJ2-3, with unresolved D. The CDR3 runs 15 residues. Trimming cost V 2 bases and J 3 bases, with 12 bases left between them. CDR1 and CDR2 (germline): SGHAT, FQNNGV. For the CDR3, the DNA is TGTGCCAGCAGCTTACCCCGAGCATCGACAGATACGCAGTATTTT. As protein: CASSLPRASTDTQYF.

This clone was observed a handful of times. The chain combines TRBV5-1 with TRBJ2-7, with unresolved D. The V end was cut by 0 bases, the J end by 0 bases, with 10 bases between. The germline V gene encodes CDR1 SGHRS and CDR2 YFSETQ. This CDR3 is built from 15 residues. The CDR3 sequence is CASSLDIRPSYEQYF. The CDR3 DNA sequence: TGCGCCAGCAGCTTGGATATCCGTCCCTCCTACGAGCAGTACTTC.

The chain uses TRBV6-4 and TRBJ2-3; 9 bases fit TRBD1. J was trimmed by 5 bases and V by 4 bases; bases with no gene match: 7. Germline-derived CDR1 and CDR2 are MRHNA and SNTAGT. The CDR3 sequence is 15 residues long. The CDR3 region is CASSVEQGAIDTQYF. Here the CDR3 DNA reads TGTGCCAGCAGTGTGGAACAGGGGGCTATAGATACGCAGTATTTT.

V is TRBV4-1 and J is TRBJ1-5, with D perhaps matching TRBD1 (5 bases). This CDR3 region has 14 residues. Trimming shortened V by 1 base and J by 9 bases, and 13 bases separated the two germline ends. Per the germline V gene, CDR1 is MGHRA and CDR2 is YSYEKL. The CDR3 region is CASSQGVDSRPQHF. CDR3 coding DNA: TGCGCCAGCAGCCAAGGGGTCGACAGTCGGCCCCAGCATTTT.

The chain joins TRBV7-9 to TRBJ1-2, with 12 bases aligning to TRBD1. The V gene end was trimmed by 0 bases and the J gene end by 8 bases; junction bases not matched to a gene: 4. The CDR3 runs to 15 residues. CDR1 is SEHNR and CDR2 is FQNEAQ in the germline V gene (reference sequence). The DNA for the CDR3 is TGTGCCAGCAGCTTAGCGGCCGGGACAGGGGGCGGCTACACCTTC. Residues: CASSLAAGTGGGYTF.

This clone was counted a single time. The genes are TRBV7-9 and TRBJ2-1, with 8 positions matching TRBD2. The CDR3 is 16 residues long. The J segment lost 3 bases and the V segment lost 6 bases, leaving 10 bases of the junction unmatched. Germline values: CDR1 SEHNR, CDR2 FQNEAQ (reference sequence). The CDR3 reads CASSQSGTRGYNEQFF. The DNA for the CDR3 is TGTGCCAGCAGTCAATCCGGGACTAGGGGCTACAATGAGCAGTTCTTC. Full variable domain (outside the CDR3, taken from reference TRBV7-9 and TRBJ2-1): DTGVSQNPRHKITKRGQNVTFRCDPISEHNRLYWYRQTLGQGPEFLTYFQNEAQLEKSRLLSDRFSAERPKGSFSTLEIQRTEQGDSAMYLCASSQSGTRGYNEQFFGPGTRLTVL.

The rearrangement joins TRBV12-5 to TRBJ2-7; 7 nucleotides agree with TRBD1. Germline loops: CDR1 LGHNT, CDR2 FRNRAP. There are 14 residues in the CDR3. The junction had 6 bases not matched to a gene; V was cut back by 0 bases and J by 7 bases. CDR3 nucleotide sequence: TGTGCTAGTGGTTTGGTAGGGACAGCCACGGAGCAGTACTTC. This sequence encodes CASGLVGTATEQYF.

V and J are TRBV5-4 and TRBJ2-2; D remains ambiguous. The V gene lost 0 bases and the J gene lost 0 bases, with 9 bases spanning the gap. The germline V gene has CDR1 SGHNT and CDR2 YYREEE (reference sequence). This CDR3 contains 16 residues. The CDR3: CASSLGFSPNTGELFF. The CDR3 nucleotides are TGTGCCAGCAGCTTGGGCTTTAGCCCGAACACCGGGGAGCTGTTTTTT.

This chain connects TRBV7-6 to TRBJ2-7; 13 bases agree with TRBD2. This CDR3 has 17 residues. Germline V gives CDR1 SGHVS, CDR2 FNYEAQ. V lost 5 bases to trimming and J lost 1 base; unmatched junction nucleotides: 8. The CDR3, as DNA: TGTGCCAGCAGCCCCCTGCCGGGACTAGCGGGGTCCTACGAGCAGTACTTC. It specifies CASSPLPGLAGSYEQYF.

The chain carries TRBV12-5 and TRBJ1-6, with D perhaps TRBD1 (5 bases). This CDR3 has 17 amino acids. Trimming stripped 0 bases from V and 10 bases from J, with 19 bases between. Germline V CDR1 and CDR2: LGHNT, FRNRAP. In DNA form, the CDR3 reads TGTGCTAGTGGTTTGGTACTGGGGGGGGATAGAAAGTCACCCCTCCACTTT. Encoded protein: CASGLVLGGDRKSPLHF.

This clone was seen once. The chain uses TRBV15 and TRBJ2-1, with 10 bases lining up with TRBD1. After removal of 3 bases from V and 10 bases from J, the junction contained 6 bases not matched to a gene. Germline V lookup: CDR1 LNHNV, CDR2 YYDKDF (reference sequence). This CDR3 comprises 14 residues. CDR3 region: CATSRDRTGGEQFF. For the CDR3, the DNA is TGTGCCACCAGCAGGGATCGGACAGGGGGAGAGCAGTTCTTC.

The chain combines TRBV19 with TRBJ2-2, with 7 bases matching TRBD1. The CDR3 runs 14 residues. The V gene end was trimmed by 6 bases and the J gene end by 6 bases; junction bases not matched to a gene: 7. Germline assignment: CDR1 LNHDA and CDR2 SQIVND (reference sequence). The CDR3: CASRQGSESGELFF. CDR3 nucleotides: TGTGCCAGTAGACAGGGGTCGGAGTCCGGGGAGCTGTTTTTT. Full variable domain (outside the CDR3, taken from reference TRBV19 and TRBJ2-2): DGGITQSPKYLFRKEGQNVTLSCEQNLNHDAMYWYRQDPGQGLRLIYYSQIVNDFQKGDIAEGYSVSREKKESFPLTVTSAQKNPTAFYLCASRQGSESGELFFGEGSRLTVL.